This entry concerns a single TCR beta chain. Its matching antigen is unknown. This entry belongs to a study of shared clonotypes between healthy human individuals. The study's findings and limits: Estimated richness values were generally larger in naive subsets than in memory subsets.

Germline-derived CDR1 and CDR2 are WSHSY and SAAADI. Germline trimming cut 9 bases from V and 7 bases from J; bases unmatched to any gene: 28. The CDR3 is 20 residues long. Clones were sequenced by immunoSEQ multiplex PCR, and TCRdb holds only the in-frame ones, with some missing. The table has 1,500,000 or so clones, approximately 98.5% seen once. The source is a man aged 25-45 years in good health. The chain couples TRBV10-2 to TRBJ2-3, with TRBD2 matching 10 bases. The source material was naive CD4+ T cells sorted from blood. Documented subset: CD45RA+ positively selected. The CDR3 coding sequence is TGCGCCAGTCAGGACCTTCAGGCAGGGAGAAGCGGGAGGGCCGCTTATACGCAGTATTTT. Translating it yields CASQDLQAGRSGRAAYTQYF.